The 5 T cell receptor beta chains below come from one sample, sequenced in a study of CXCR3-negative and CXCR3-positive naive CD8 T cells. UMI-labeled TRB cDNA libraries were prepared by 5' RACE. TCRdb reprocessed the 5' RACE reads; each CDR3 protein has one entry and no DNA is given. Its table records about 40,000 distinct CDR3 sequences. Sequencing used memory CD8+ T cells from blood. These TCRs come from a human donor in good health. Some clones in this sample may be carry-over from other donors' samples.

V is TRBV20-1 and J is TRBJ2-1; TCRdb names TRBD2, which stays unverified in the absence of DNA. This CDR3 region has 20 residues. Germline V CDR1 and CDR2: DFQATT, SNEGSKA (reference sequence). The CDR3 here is CSASLWTSGARPYSYNEQFF.

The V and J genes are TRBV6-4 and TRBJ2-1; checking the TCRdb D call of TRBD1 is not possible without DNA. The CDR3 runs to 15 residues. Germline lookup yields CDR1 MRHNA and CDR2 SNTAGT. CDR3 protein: CASSAGDRDFDEQFF.

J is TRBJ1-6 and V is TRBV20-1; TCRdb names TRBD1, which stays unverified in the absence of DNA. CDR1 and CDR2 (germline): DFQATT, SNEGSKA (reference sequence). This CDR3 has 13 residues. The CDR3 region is CSARGRGNSPLHF.

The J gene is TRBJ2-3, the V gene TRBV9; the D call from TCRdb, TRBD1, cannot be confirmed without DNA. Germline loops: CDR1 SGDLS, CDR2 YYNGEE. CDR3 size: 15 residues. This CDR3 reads CASSGTGFEGDTQYF.

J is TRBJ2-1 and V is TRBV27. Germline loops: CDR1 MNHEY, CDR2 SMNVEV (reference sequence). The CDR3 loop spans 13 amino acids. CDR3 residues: CASSLYLGSKQFF.